A single T cell receptor beta chain is shown here with its context. Its antigen remains unidentified. This sample stems from a study of T cell repertoires in ileal Crohn's disease. Turning to the study itself: At surgery, roughly 35% of patients smoked, with median disease duration about eight years. Study conclusions and caveats: Mucosal expansions were suggested to be mainly CD8 T cells. Endoscopic recurrence occurred in every patient whose clonality exceeded 26.8%.

The CDR3 covers 14 residues. Germline-derived CDR1 and CDR2 are SGDLS and YYNGEE. V shed 0 bases and J shed 7 bases, with 8 bases lying between them. The protocol was immunoSEQ multiplex PCR, while the TCRdb copy is restricted to in-frame clones and leaves out a portion. The top ten clones hold 5% to 6.5% of a sample with roughly 5,000 clones, over 75% of them seen once. The sample taken for sequencing was ileal tissue. The origin of this receptor is an adult with Crohn's disease. The J gene is TRBJ1-6, the V gene TRBV9; maybe TRBD1 (5 bases). The CDR3 is CASSVARANSPLHF. CDR3 in DNA: TGTGCCAGCAGCGTAGCCAGGGCGAATTCACCCCTCCACTTT.